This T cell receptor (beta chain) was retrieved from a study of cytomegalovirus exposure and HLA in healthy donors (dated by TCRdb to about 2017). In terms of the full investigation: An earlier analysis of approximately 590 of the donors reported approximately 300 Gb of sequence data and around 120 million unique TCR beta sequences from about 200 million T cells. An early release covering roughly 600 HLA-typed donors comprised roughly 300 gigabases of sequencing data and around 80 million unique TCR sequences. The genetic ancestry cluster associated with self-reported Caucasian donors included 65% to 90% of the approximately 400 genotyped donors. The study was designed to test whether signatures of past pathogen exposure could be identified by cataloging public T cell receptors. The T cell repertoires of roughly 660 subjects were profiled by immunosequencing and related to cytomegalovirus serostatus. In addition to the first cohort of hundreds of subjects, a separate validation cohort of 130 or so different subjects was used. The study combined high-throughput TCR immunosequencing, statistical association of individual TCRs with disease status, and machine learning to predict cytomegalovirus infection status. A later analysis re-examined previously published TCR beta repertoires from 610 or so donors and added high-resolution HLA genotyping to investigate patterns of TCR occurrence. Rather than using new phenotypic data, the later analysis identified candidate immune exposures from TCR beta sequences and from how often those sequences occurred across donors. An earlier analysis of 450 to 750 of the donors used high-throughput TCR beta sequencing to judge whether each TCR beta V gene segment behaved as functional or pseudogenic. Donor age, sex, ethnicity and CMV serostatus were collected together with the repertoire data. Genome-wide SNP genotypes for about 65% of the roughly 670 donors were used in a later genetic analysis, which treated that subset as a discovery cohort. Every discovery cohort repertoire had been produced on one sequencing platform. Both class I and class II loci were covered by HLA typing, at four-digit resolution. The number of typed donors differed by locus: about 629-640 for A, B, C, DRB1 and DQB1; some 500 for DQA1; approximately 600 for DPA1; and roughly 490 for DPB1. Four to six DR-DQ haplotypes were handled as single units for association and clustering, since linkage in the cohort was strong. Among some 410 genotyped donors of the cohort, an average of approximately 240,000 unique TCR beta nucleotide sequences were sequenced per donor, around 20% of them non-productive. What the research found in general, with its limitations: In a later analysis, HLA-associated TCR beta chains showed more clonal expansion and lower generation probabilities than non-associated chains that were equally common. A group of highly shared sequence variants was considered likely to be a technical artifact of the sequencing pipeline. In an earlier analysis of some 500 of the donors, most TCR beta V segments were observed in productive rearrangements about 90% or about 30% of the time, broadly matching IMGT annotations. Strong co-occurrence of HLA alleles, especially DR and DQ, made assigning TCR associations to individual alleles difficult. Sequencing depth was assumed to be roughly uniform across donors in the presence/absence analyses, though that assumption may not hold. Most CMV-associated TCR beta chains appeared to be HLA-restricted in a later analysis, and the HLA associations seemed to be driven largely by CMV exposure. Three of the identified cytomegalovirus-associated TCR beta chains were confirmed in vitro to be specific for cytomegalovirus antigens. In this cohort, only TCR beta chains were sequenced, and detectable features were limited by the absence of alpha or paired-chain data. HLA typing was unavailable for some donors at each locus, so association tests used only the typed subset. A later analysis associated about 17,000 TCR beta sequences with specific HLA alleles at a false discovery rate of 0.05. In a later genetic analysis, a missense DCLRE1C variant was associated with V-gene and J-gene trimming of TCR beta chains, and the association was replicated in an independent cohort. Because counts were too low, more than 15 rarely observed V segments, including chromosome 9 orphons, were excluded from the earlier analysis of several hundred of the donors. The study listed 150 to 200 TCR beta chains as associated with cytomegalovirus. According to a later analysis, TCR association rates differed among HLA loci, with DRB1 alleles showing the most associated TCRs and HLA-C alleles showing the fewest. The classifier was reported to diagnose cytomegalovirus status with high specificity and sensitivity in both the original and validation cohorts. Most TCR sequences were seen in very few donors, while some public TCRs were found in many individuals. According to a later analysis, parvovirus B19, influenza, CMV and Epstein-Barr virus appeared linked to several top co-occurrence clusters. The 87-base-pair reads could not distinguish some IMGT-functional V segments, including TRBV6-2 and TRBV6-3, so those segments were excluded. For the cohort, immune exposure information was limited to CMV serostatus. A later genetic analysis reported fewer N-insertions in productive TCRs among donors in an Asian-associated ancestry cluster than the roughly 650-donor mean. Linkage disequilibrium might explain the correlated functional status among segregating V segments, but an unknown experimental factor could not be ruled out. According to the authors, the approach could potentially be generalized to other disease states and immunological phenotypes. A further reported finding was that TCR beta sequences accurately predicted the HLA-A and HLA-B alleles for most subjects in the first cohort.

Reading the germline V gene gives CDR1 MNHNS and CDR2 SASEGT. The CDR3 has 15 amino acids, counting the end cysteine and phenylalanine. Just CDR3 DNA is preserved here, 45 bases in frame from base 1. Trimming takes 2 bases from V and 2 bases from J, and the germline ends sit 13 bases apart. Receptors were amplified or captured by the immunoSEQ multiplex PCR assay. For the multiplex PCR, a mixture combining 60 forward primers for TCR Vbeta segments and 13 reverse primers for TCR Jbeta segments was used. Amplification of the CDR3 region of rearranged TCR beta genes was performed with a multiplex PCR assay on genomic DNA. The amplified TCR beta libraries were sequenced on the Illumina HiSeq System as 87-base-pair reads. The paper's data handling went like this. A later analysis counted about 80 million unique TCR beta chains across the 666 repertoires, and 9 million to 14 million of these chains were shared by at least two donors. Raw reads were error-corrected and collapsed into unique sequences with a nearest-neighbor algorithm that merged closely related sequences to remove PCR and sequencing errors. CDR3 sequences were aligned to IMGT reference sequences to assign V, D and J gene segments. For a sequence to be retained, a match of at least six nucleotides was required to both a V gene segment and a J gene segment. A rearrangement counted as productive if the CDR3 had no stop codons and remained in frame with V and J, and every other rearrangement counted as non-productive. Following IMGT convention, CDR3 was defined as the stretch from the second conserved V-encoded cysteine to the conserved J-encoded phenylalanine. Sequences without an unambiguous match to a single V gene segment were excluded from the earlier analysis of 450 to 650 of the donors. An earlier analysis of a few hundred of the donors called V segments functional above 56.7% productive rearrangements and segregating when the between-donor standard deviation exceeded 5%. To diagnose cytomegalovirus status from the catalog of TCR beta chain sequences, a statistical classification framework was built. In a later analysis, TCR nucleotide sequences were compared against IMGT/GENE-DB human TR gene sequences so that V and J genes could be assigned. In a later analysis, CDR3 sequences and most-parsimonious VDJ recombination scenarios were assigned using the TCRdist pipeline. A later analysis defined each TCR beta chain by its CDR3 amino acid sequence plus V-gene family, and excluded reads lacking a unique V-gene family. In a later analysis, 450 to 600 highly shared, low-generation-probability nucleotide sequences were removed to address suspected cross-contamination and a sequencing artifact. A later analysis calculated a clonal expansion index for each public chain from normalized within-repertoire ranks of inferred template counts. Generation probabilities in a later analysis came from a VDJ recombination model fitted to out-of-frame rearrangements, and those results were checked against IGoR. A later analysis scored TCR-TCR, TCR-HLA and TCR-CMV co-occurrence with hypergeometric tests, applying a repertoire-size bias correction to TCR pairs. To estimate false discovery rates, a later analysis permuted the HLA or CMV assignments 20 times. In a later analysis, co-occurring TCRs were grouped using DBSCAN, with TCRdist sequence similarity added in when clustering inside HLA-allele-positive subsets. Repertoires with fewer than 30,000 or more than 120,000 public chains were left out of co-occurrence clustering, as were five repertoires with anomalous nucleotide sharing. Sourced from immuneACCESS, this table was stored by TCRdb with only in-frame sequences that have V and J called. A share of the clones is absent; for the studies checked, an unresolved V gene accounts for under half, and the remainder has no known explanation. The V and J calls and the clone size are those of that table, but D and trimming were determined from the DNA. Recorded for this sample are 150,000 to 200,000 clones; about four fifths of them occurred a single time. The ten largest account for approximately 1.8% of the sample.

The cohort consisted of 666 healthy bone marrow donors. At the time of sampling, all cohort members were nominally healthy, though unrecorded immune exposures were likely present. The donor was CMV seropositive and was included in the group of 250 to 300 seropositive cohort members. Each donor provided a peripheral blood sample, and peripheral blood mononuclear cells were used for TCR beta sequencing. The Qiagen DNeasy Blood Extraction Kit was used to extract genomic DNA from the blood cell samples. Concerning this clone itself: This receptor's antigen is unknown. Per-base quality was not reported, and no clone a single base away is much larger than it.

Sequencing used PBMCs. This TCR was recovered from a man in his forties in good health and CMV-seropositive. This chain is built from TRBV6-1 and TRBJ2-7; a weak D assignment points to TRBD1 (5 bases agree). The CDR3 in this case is CASSEFQGITYEQYF. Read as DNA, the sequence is TGTGCCAGCAGTGAATTTCAGGGCATTACCTACGAGCAGTACTTC.